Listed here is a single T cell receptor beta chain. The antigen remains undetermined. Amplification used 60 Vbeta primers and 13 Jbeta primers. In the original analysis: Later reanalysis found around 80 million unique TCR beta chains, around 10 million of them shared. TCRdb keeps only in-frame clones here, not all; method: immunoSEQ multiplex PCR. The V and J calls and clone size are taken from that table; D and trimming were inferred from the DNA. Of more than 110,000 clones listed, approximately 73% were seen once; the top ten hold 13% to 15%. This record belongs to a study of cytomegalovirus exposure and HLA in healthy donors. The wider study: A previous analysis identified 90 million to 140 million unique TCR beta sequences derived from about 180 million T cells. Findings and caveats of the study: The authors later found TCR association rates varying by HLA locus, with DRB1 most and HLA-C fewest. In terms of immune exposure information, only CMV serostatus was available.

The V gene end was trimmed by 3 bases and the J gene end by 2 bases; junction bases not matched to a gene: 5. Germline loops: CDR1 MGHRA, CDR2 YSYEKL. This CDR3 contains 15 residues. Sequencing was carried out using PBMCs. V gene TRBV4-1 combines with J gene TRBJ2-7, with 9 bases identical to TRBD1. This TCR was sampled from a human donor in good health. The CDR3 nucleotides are TGCGCCAGCAGCCAGGGGGACAGGGCCACCTACGAGCAGTACTTC. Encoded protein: CASSQGDRATYEQYF.